The TCR beta chain described here comes from a study of blood T cell repertoires in COVID-19. Overall study context: The cDNA or gDNA used as material had been derived from T cells, B-cell-depleted T cells, or PBMCs.

Sequencing was performed with immunoSEQ multiplex PCR; in TCRdb, only in-frame clones are kept and a portion is missing. The table lists about 210,000 clones, roughly four fifths of them singletons, with around 9% in the top ten. The V gene's germline CDR1 is LNHDA and CDR2 SQIVND (reference sequence). The CDR3 sequence is 13 residues long. The V end lost 5 bases, the J end lost 3 bases, and 7 bases lay between the germline ends. Everyone who took part was roughly 18 to 90 years old, and they came from 24 US areas. Participants' reported clinical history set cohort assignment. In Cohort 3, a recovered donor had either two negative PCRs, clearance, or symptom resolution.

Specimen: PBMCs or T cells enriched from blood (not recorded which). The chain joins TRBV19 to TRBJ1-4; the D is unclear. The TCR comes from a man between 35 and 55 years old who had recovered from COVID-19. CDR3: CASSSRSNEKLFF. In nucleotides, the CDR3 is TGTGCCAGTAGTTCTCGTTCTAATGAAAAACTGTTTTTT.